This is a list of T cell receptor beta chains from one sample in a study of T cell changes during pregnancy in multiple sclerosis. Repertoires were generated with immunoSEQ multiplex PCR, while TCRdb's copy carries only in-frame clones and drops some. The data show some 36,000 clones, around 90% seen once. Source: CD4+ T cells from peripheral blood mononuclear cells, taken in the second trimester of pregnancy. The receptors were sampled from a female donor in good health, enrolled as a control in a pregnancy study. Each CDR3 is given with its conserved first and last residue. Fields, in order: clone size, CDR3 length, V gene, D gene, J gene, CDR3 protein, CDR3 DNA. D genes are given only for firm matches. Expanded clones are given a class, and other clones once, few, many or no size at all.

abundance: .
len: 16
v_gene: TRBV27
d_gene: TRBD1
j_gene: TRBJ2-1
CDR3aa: CASKGRTGGLYNEQFF
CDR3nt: TGTGCCAGCAAAGGCCGGACAGGGGGCCTATACAATGAGCAGTTCTTC

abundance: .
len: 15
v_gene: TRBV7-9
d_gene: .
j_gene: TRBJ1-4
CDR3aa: CASSFGRRGGEKLFF
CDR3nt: TGTGCCAGCAGCTTCGGGCGGAGGGGAGGTGAAAAACTGTTTTTT

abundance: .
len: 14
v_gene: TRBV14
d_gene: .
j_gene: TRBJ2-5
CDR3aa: CASRPSSRSETQYF
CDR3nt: TGTGCCAGCAGACCCTCAAGTCGGTCCGAGACCCAGTACTTC

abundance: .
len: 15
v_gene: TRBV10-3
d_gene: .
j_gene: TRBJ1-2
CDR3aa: CATRGMGLGSYGYTF
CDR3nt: TGTGCCACCAGAGGTATGGGGCTAGGGTCCTATGGCTACACCTTC

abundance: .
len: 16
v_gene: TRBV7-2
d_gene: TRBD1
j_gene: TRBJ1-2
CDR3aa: CASSLNPSDRGHGYTF
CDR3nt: TGTGCCAGCAGCTTAAATCCCTCTGACAGGGGCCATGGCTACACCTTC

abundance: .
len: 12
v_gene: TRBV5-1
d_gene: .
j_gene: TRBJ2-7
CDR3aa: CASSEQGTEQYF
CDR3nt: TGCGCCAGCTCTGAACAGGGTACCGAGCAGTACTTC

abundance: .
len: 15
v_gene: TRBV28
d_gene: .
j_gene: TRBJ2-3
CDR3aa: CASSLRPSSTDTQYF
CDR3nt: TGTGCCAGCAGTTTACGTCCTTCTAGCACAGATACGCAGTATTTT

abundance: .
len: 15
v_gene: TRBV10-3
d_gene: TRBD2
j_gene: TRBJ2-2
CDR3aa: CAISSGTSGDGELFF
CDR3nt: TGTGCCATCAGTAGCGGGACTAGCGGGGACGGGGAGCTGTTTTTT

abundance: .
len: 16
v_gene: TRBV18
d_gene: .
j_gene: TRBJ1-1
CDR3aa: CASSPPAGRRGTEAFF
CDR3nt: TGTGCCAGCTCACCACCTGCGGGGAGAAGGGGCACTGAAGCTTTCTTT

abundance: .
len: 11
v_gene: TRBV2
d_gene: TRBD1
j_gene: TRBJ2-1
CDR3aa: CASSTDREEFF
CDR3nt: TGTGCCAGCAGTACCGACAGGGAAGAGTTCTTC

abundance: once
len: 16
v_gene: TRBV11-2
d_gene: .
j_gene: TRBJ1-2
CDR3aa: CASRAPGTSTNYGYTF
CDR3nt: TGTGCCAGCAGGGCCCCCGGGACATCGACTAACTATGGCTACACCTTC

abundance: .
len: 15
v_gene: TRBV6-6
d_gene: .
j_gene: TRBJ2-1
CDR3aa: CASSYGARANNEQFF
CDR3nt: TGTGCCAGCAGTTACGGGGCCAGGGCGAACAATGAGCAGTTCTTC

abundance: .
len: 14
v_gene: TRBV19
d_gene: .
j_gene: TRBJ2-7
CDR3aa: CASNNEGLSYEQYF
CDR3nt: TGTGCCAGTAATAACGAAGGACTCTCCTACGAGCAGTACTTC

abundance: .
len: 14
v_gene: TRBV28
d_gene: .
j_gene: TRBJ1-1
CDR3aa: CASRLLRVGTEAFF
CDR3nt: TGTGCCAGCAGATTACTCAGGGTAGGCACTGAAGCTTTCTTT

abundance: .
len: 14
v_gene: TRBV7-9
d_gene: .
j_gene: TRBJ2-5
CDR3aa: CASSLDRRQETQYF
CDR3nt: TGTGCCAGCAGCTTAGACAGGCGACAAGAGACCCAGTACTTC

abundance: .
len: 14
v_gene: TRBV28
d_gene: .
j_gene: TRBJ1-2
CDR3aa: CASSLGTFLYGYTF
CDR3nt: TGTGCCAGCAGTTTAGGGACTTTTTTATATGGCTACACCTTC

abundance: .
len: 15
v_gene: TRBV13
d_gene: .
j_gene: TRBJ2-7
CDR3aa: CASSLRPRQGYEQYF
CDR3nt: TGTGCCAGCAGCTTAAGGCCCCGGCAGGGCTACGAGCAGTACTTC

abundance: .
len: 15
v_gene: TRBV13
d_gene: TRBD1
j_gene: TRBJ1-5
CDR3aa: CASSLGLKGALGQHF
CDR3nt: TGTGCCAGCAGCTTAGGCCTGAAGGGGGCCCTGGGCCAGCATTTT

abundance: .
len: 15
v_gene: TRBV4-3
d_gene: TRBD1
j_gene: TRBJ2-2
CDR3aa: CASSLRQGVTGELFF
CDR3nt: TGCGCCAGCAGCCTAAGACAGGGGGTCACCGGGGAGCTGTTTTTT

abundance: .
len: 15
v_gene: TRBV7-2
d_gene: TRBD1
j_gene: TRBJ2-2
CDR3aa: CASSLQRTGAGELFF
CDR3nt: TGTGCCAGCAGCTTACAAAGGACAGGGGCCGGGGAGCTGTTTTTT

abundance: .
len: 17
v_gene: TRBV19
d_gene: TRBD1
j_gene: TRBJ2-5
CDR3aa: CASSIPGQGAFKETQYF
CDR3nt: TGTGCCAGTAGTATTCCGGGACAGGGGGCTTTCAAAGAGACCCAGTACTTC